The present TCR beta chain was sequenced within a study of T cells in Graves' hyperthyroidism and ophthalmopathy. Study-level results: Ophthalmopathy got predicted by the model a median around 6.6 months before its onset.

This clonotype has a count of ten or more. Antigen specificity is unknown. Amplification targeted TCR beta CDR3 regions from RNA transcripts. The HTBI primer set drove a first-round RT-PCR of the TCR CDR3. TCRdb redid the calling of the multiplex PCR reads with MiXCR, one entry per CDR3 protein. Among hundreds of thousands of distinct CDR3 sequences, less than 15% were seen once, and the ten largest hold about 10%. An absence of ophthalmopathy progression within 18 months meant stable Graves' hyperthyroidism. Hyperthyroidism patients were newly diagnosed, had disease duration under 2 months, and were aged 18 to 65 years. Fresh peripheral blood, 9.5 to 10 ml of it, supplied the PBMCs. Sample: blood. The TCR comes from a woman younger than 35 with Graves' hyperthyroidism.

This CDR3 reads CASSLGVGVQAQYF. The CDR3 nucleotides read TGTGCCAGCAGCTTGGGCGTGGGAGTTCAAGCGCAGTATTTT. This chain uses TRBV7-9 with TRBJ2-3, with D maybe TRBD2 (5 bases). CDR3 length: 14 residues. Germline-derived CDR1 and CDR2 are SEHNR and FQNEAQ (reference sequence). V was clipped by 3 bases and J by 10 bases, with 17 bases between them. The variable domain in full, with the rest retrieved from reference TRBV7-9 and TRBJ2-3, is DTGVSQNPRHKITKRGQNVTFRCDPISEHNRLYWYRQTLGQGPEFLTYFQNEAQLEKSRLLSDRFSAERPKGSFSTLEIQRTEQGDSAMYLCASSLGVGVQAQYFGPGTRLTVL.